One and the same sample provided the 2 T cell receptor beta chains below, sequenced in a study of identical twins (dated by TCRdb to 2016 to 2017). Library generation was performed with 5' RACE. The run used an Illumina HiSeq 2000. Using fastp at Q25 and MiXCR, TCRdb reprocessed the public reads and kept productive beta chains. Entries that share a CDR3 protein sequence are merged under the most common genes and DNA. Counted in this sample were around 250,000 distinct CDR3 sequences; roughly 7% of them appeared once. Roughly 3.6% of the sample is held by the ten biggest clonotypes. The data were also submitted as part of a second study, on yellow fever vaccine responses in identical twins.

The source material was memory (CD45RO+) T cells sorted from blood. What this sample's cell subset or site label stands for: CD45RO+ enriched T cells. These receptors all stem from a woman aged 18-29 years in good health.

This clonotype showed up many times. V usage is TRBV2 and J usage is TRBJ1-4, with 7 bases that match TRBD1. The CDR3 spans 11 residues. The germline V gene has CDR1 SNHLY and CDR2 FYNNEI. Trimming at V came to 6 bases and at J to 10 bases, leaving 2 bases not matched to a gene. CDR3 coding DNA: TGTGCCAGCAGCTGGACAGGAAAACTGTTTTTT. Translating it yields CASSWTGKLFF.

This clonotype was recorded many times. The rearrangement joins TRBV5-1 to TRBJ2-1, with 10 bases matching TRBD2. Per the germline V gene, CDR1 is SGHRS and CDR2 is YFSETQ. The CDR3 sequence is 17 residues long. V shed 5 bases and J 8 bases; nucleotides not matched to a gene: 16. The CDR3 sequence: CASSSTPASGSHDEQFF. The CDR3 DNA is TGCGCCAGCAGTTCAACCCCGGCTAGCGGGAGTCACGATGAGCAGTTCTTC.